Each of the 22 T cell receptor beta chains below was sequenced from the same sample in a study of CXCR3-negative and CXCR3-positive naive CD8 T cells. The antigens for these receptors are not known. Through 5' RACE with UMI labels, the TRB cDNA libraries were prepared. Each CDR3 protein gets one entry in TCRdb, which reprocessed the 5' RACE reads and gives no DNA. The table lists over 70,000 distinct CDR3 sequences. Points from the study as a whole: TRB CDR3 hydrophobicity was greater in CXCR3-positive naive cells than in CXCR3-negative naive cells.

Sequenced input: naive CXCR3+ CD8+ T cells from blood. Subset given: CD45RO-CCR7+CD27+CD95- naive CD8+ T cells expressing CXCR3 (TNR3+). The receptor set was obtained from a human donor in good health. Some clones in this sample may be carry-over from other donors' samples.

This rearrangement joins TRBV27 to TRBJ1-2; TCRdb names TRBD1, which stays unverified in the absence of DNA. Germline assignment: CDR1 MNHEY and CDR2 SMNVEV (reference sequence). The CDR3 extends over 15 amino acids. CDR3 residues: CASSFVGQLNYGYTF.

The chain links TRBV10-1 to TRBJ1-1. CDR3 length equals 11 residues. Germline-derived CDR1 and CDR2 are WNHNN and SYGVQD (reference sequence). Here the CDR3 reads CASSVGIEAFF.

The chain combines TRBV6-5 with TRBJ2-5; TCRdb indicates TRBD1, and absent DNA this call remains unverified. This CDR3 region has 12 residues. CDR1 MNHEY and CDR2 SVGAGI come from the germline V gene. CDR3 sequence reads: CASSSQGTAQYF.

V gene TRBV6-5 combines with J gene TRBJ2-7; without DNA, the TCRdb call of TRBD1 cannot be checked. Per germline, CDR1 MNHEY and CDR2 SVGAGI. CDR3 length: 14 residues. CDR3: CASSLQGPSYEQYF.

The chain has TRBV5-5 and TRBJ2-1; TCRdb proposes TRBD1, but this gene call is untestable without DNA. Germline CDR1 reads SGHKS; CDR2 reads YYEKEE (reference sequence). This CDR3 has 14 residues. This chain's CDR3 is CASSLGRRGNEQFF. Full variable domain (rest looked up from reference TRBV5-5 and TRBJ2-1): DAGVTQSPTHLIKTRGQQVTLRCSPISGHKSVSWYQQVLGQGPQFIFQYYEKEERGRGNFPDRFSARQFPNYSSELNVNALLLGDSALYLCASSLGRRGNEQFFGPGTRLTVL.

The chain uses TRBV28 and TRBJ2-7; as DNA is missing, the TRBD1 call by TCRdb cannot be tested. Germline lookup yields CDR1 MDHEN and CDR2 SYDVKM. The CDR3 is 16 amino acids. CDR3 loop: CASSLWPQEGDYEQYF.

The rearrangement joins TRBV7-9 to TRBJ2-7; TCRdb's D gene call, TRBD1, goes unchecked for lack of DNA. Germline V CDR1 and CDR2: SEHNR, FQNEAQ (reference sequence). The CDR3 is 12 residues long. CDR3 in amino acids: CASSLGGHPHHF.

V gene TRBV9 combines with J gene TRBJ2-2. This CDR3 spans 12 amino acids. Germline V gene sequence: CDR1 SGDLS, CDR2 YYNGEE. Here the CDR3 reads CASSSVPGELFF.

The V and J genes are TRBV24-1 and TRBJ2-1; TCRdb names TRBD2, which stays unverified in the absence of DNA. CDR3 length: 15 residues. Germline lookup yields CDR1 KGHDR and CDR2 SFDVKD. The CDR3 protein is CATSDWRREYNEQFF.

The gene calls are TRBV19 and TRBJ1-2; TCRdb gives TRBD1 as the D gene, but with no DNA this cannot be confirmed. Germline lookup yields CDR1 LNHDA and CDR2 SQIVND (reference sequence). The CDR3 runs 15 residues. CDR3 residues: CASSILGQLNYGYTF. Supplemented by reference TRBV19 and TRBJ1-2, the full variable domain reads DGGITQSPKYLFRKEGQNVTLSCEQNLNHDAMYWYRQDPGQGLRLIYYSQIVNDFQKGDIAEGYSVSREKKESFPLTVTSAQKNPTAFYLCASSILGQLNYGYTFGSGTRLTVV.

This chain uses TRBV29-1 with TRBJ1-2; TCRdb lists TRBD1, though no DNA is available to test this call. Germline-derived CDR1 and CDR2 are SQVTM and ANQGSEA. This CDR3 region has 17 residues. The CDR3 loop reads CSVVFMRTGTFDYGYTF. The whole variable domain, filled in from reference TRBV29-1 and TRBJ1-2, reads SAVISQKPSRDICQRGTSLTIQCQVDSQVTMMFWYRQQPGQSLTLIATANQGSEATYESGFVIDKFPISRPNLTFSTLTVSNMSPEDSSIYLCSVVFMRTGTFDYGYTFGSGTRLTVV.

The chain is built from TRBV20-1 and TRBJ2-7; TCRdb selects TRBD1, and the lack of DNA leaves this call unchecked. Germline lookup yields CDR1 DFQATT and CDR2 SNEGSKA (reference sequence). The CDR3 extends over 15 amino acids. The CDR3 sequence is CSARREDRAFYEQYF.

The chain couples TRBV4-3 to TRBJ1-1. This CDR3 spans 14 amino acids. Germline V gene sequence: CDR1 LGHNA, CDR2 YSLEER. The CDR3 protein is CASSQDRTNTEAFF.

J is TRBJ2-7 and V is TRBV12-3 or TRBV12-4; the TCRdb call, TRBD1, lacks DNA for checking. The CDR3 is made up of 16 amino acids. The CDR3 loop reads CASSIYRAYPSYEQYF.

This CDR3 is CASSPTGGAKNIQYF. This chain links TRBV6-6 with TRBJ2-4; TCRdb lists TRBD1, though no DNA is available to test this call. The CDR3 extends over 15 amino acids. Per the germline V gene, CDR1 is MNHNY and CDR2 is SVGAGI (reference sequence).

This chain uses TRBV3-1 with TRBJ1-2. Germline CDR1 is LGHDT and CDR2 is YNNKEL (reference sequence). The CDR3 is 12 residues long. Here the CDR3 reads CASSQESRGYTF. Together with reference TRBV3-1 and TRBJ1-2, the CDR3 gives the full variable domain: DTAVSQTPKYLVTQMGNDKSIKCEQNLGHDTMYWYKQDSKKFLKIMFSYNNKELIINETVPNRFSPKSPDKAHLNLHINSLELGDSAVYFCASSQESRGYTFGSGTRLTVV.

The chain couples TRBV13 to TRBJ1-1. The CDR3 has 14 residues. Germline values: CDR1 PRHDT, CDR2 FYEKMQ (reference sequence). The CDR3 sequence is CASSSLEGGTEAFF. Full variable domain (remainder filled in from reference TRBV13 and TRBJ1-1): AAGVIQSPRHLIKEKRETATLKCYPIPRHDTVYWYQQGPGQDPQFLISFYEKMQSDKGSIPDRFSAQQFSDYHSELNMSSLELGDSALYFCASSSLEGGTEAFFGQGTRLTVV.

CDR3 in amino acids: CASTGDRSYEQYF. The V call is TRBV6-2 or TRBV6-3, the J call TRBJ2-7; without DNA, the TCRdb call of TRBD1 cannot be checked. In germline, CDR1 is MNHEY, CDR2 SVGEGT. The CDR3 has 13 residues.

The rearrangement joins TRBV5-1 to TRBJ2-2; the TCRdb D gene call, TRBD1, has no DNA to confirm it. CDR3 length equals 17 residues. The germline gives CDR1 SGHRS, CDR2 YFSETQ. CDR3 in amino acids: CASSRFYRDRDTGELFF.

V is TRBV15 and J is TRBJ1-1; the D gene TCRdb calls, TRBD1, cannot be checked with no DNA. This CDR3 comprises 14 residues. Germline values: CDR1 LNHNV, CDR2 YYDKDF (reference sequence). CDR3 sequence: CATSRDTGAAEAFF.

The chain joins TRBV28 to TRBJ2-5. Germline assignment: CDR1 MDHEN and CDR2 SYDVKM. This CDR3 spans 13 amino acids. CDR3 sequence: CASSLLVKETQYF.

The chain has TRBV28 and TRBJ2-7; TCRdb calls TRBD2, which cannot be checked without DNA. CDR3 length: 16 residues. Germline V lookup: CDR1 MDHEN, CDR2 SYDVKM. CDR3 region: CASSFPPASGSYEQYF.